The 21 T cell receptor beta chains below come from one sample, sequenced in a study of Tregs in tolerant kidney transplant recipients. Profiled with immunoSEQ multiplex PCR; TCRdb holds only in-frame clones, not every one. In all, the sample yields around 48,000 clones. This material consisted of CD4+ T cells from blood, taken before the transplant. These receptors were obtained from a human donor who received a combined kidney and bone marrow transplant.

Points on this clone: The read terminates 3 residues before the CDR3 end, so the remaining end is supplied by the germline J gene. The gene calls are TRBV6-1 and TRBJ2-2, with TRBD2 matching 13 bases. The V gene's germline CDR1 is MNHNS and CDR2 SASEGT. Losses at the gene ends were 4 bases for V and 7 bases for J; bases not matched to a gene: 3. The CDR3 has 15 amino acids. CDR3 DNA (partial): TGTGCCAGCAGTGGGACTAGCGGGAGAGTCGGGGAG. It specifies CASSGTSGRVGE. The whole CDR3 sequence reads CASSGTSGRVGELFF.

About this clone: The missing CDR3 end, 3 residues past where the read stops, is filled in from the germline J gene. This chain joins TRBV19 and TRBJ2-7, with D perhaps matching TRBD1 (8 bases). The CDR3 covers 14 residues. Trimming took off 9 bases at V and 5 bases at J, with 20 bases between the two ends. Germline V gene lookup returns CDR1 LNHDA and CDR2 SQIVND (reference sequence). Partial CDR3 DNA: TGTGCCAGCAACTTCGGACAGGGAGGGGACGAG. Its protein is CASNFGQGGDE. The complete CDR3 reads CASNFGQGGDEQYF.

Notes on this clone: Read coverage stops 3 residues before the CDR3 terminus; the germline J gene supplies the remainder. J is TRBJ2-7 and V is TRBV5-1; TRBD2 aligns across 9 bases. V was pared by 1 base and J by 3 bases, with 11 bases of the junction left unmatched. The V gene's germline CDR1 is SGHRS and CDR2 YFSETQ. This CDR3 spans 17 amino acids. The covered CDR3 bases are TGCGCCAGCAGCTTGAATGCTGGGAGTAGCGGGAGCTACGAG. This sequence encodes CASSLNAGSSGSYE. The CDR3 reads in full as CASSLNAGSSGSYEQYF.

The CDR3 loop reads CASRGRSNTEAFF. The covered CDR3 bases are TGTGCCAGCAGGGGGCGCTCGAACACTGAA. The gene calls are TRBV2 and TRBJ1-1; D possibly corresponds to TRBD1 (5 bases). The CDR3 end is not reached by the read, which stops 3 residues before it; the germline J gene fills it in. Germline V CDR1 and CDR2: SNHLY, FYNNEI. The V and J ends lost 6 bases and 1 base respectively, with 9 bases between them. This CDR3 is 13 amino acids long.

Regarding this clone: The missing CDR3 end, 3 residues past where the read stops, is filled in from the germline J gene. The gene calls are TRBV14 and TRBJ1-5; no clear D. Trimming cost V 2 bases and J 4 bases, with 6 bases left between them. Per germline, CDR1 SGHDN and CDR2 FVKESK. The CDR3 length is 13 residues. Incomplete CDR3 DNA: TGTGCCAGCAGCCAAACGGGTAATCAGCCC. Protein sequence: CASSQTGNQP. The whole CDR3 protein is CASSQTGNQPQHF.

Remarks on this clone: The missing CDR3 end, 3 residues past where the read stops, is filled in from the germline J gene. This chain joins TRBV5-1 and TRBJ2-3; no clear D. With 4 bases removed from V and 0 bases from J, the gap between germline ends came to 9 bases. From germline, CDR1 is SGHRS and CDR2 YFSETQ. The CDR3 spans 14 residues. The CDR3 loop is CASSMAGSTDTQYF. The CDR3 DNA, read in part, is TGCGCCAGCAGCATGGCAGGAAGCACAGATACG.

The sequenced CDR3 bases are TGCAGTGCTAGAGGACTAGCGGGAGATCATACG. Protein: CSARGLAGDHT. Given in full, the CDR3 is CSARGLAGDHTQYF. This chain connects TRBV20-1 to TRBJ2-3, with TRBD2 matching over 12 bases. The missing CDR3 end, 3 residues past where the read stops, is filled in from the germline J gene. Trimming at V came to 1 base and at J to 7 bases, leaving 3 bases not matched to a gene. The CDR3 contains 14 residues. Germline V gene data show CDR1 as DFQATT and CDR2 as SNEGSKA (reference sequence).

Notes on this clone: From the germline J gene comes the end of the CDR3, since the read stops 3 residues before it. The chain has TRBV11-2 and TRBJ2-7, with D tentatively TRBD1 (5 bases). V gave up 4 bases and J gave up 6 bases, with 10 bases separating them. Germline CDR1 and CDR2: SGHAT and FQNNGV. The CDR3 runs 12 residues. CDR3 bases read: TGTGCCAGCAGCTCCCAGGGCTCCGAG. Translation: CASSSQGSE. The whole CDR3 is CASSSQGSEQYF.

Regarding this clone: Read coverage stops 3 residues before the CDR3 terminus; the germline J gene supplies the remainder. The chain couples TRBV10-2 to TRBJ1-1; D possibly corresponds to TRBD1 (6 bases). The CDR3 extends over 15 amino acids. Germline V lookup: CDR1 WSHSY, CDR2 SAAADI. Trimming removed 7 bases at V and 3 bases at J, with 18 bases between. Partial CDR3 DNA: TGCGCCAGCACTCAGGGGTGGGGCGCGGACACTGAA. The encoded protein is CASTQGWGADTE. The CDR3, in full, reads CASTQGWGADTEAFF.

As concerns this clone: Coverage ceases 3 residues before the CDR3 finishes, and the germline J gene fills in the end. V usage is TRBV10-3 and J usage is TRBJ2-7; 8 nucleotides line up with TRBD2. Per the germline V gene, CDR1 is ENHRY and CDR2 is SYGVKD. The CDR3 has 15 amino acids. Trimming took 1 base from V and 3 from J; bases not matched to a gene: 5. The sequenced part of the CDR3 DNA is TGTGCCATCAGTGAGTTACGGACTAGCAGCTACGAG. Its protein product is CAISELRTSSYE. The whole CDR3 region reads CAISELRTSSYEQYF.

To note about this clone: The read falls 3 residues short of the CDR3 end, and the missing part is taken from the germline J gene. The chain is built from TRBV2 and TRBJ2-1; 9 bases are shared with TRBD2. The CDR3 totals 16 residues. Looked up from germline, CDR1 is SNHLY and CDR2 is FYNNEI. Trimming cost V 0 bases and J 8 bases; bases outside gene matches: 8. CDR3: CASSEAAGGPVDEQFF. Partial CDR3 DNA: TGTGCCAGCAGTGAAGCTGCGGGAGGGCCCGTAGATGAG.

Regarding this clone: The sequenced fragment ends 3 residues before the CDR3 boundary, so the rest is inferred from the germline J gene. The genes are TRBV20-1 and TRBJ2-3, with 9 bases aligning to TRBD1. The CDR3 sequence is 15 residues long. The J segment lost 7 bases and the V segment lost 6 bases, leaving 14 bases of the junction unmatched. Germline-derived CDR1 and CDR2 are DFQATT and SNEGSKA (reference sequence). The CDR3 DNA, read in part, is TGCAGTGCCAGGAAGCGGGACAGGGTTGTGAATACG. This codes for CSARKRDRVVNT. The entire CDR3 protein is CSARKRDRVVNTQYF.

A remark on this clone: The read ends 3 residues shy of where the CDR3 ends; the end is completed using the germline J gene. The chain employs TRBV19 and TRBJ2-1, with 12 positions matching TRBD2. Germline values: CDR1 LNHDA, CDR2 SQIVND (reference sequence). The CDR3 loop spans 14 amino acids. V shed 8 bases, J shed 9 bases, and the junction held 8 bases outside the gene matches. CDR3 loop: CASGRTSGTGEQFF. The DNA read from the CDR3 is TGTGCCAGTGGGCGGACTAGCGGGACCGGTGAG.

As to this clone: The read falls 3 residues short of the CDR3 end, and the missing part is taken from the germline J gene. The J gene is TRBJ2-1, the V gene TRBV20-1; weak D call: TRBD1 (5 bases). Germline values: CDR1 DFQATT, CDR2 SNEGSKA (reference sequence). The ends were cut back, 3 bases at V and 8 bases at J, with 11 bases in the middle. The CDR3 has 12 amino acids. CDR3 residues: CSASARVDEQFF. The sequenced part of the CDR3 DNA is TGCAGTGCTAGCGCCAGGGTGGATGAG.

To note about this clone: With the read ending 3 residues before the CDR3 end, the germline J gene is used to fill in that end. The chain couples TRBV5-1 to TRBJ1-2; 8 bases agree with TRBD1. Germline CDR1 SGHRS, CDR2 YFSETQ. This CDR3 contains 15 residues. Losses at the gene ends were 0 bases for V and 3 bases for J; bases not matched to a gene: 4. CDR3 DNA (partial): TGCGCCAGCAGCTTGGCGACAGGGGTCTACTATGGC. The encoded protein is CASSLATGVYYG. The entire CDR3 protein reads CASSLATGVYYGYTF.

On this clone itself: A read error may account for a junction end that differs from germline. The read stops 3 residues short of the end of the CDR3; the missing end is completed from the germline J gene. The genes are TRBV7-7 and TRBJ2-5, with 9 bases identical to TRBD1. The length of the CDR3 is 14 residues. Germline CDR1 reads SSHAT; CDR2 reads FNYEAQ (reference sequence). The chain's CDR3 is CASSSGQGQETQYF. The covered CDR3 bases are TGTGCTAGCAGCTCGGGACAGGGCCAAGAGACC.

Note on this clone: The read finishes 3 residues shy of the CDR3 end, and the germline J gene is used to complete it. This chain uses TRBV30 with TRBJ1-4; 9 bases are shared with TRBD1. CDR1 and CDR2 (germline): GTSNPN, SVGIG (reference sequence). Trimming removed 1 base from V and 10 bases from J; junction bases left unmatched: 13. The CDR3 loop spans 16 amino acids. CDR3 sequence reads: CAWSAGTGSLFGKLFF. The part of the CDR3 DNA that was read is TGTGCCTGGAGTGCCGGGACAGGGAGTCTTTTTGGAAAA.

On this clone itself: Read sequence stops 3 residues before the CDR3 end, and the germline J gene provides the missing end. The rearrangement uses TRBV9 and TRBJ2-7, with TRBD1 matching over 8 bases. The V gene end was trimmed by 2 bases and the J gene end by 2 bases; junction bases not matched to a gene: 3. CDR1 is SGDLS and CDR2 is YYNGEE in the germline V gene. The CDR3 covers 14 residues. The CDR3 bases that were read are TGTGCCAGCAGCGTTAGGACAGGGCCCTACGAG. Its protein product is CASSVRTGPYE. The entire CDR3 protein is CASSVRTGPYEQYF.

Of note for this clone: The read is 3 residues too short to cover the CDR3 end, so that end is filled in from the germline J gene. V gene TRBV5-5 combines with J gene TRBJ1-4; no firm D call. Trimming took off 2 bases at V and 5 bases at J, with 10 bases between the two ends. CDR3 size: 14 residues. CDR1 is SGHKS and CDR2 is YYEKEE in the germline V gene (reference sequence). CDR3 in amino acids: CASSFSAANEKLFF. CDR3 bases read: TGTGCCAGCAGCTTTAGCGCGGCGAATGAAAAA.

Notes on this clone: The missing CDR3 end, 3 residues past where the read stops, is filled in from the germline J gene. This chain links TRBV7-8 with TRBJ1-5; possibly TRBD1 for D (6 bases). Trimming pared 6 bases from V and 9 bases from J, leaving 21 bases between. CDR1 SGHVS and CDR2 FQNEAQ come from the germline V gene. This CDR3 comprises 15 residues. The CDR3 DNA, read in part, is TGTGCCAGCAGAGCAGAGGGGGGGGGATTTGGGCCC. This sequence encodes CASRAEGGGFGP. The full CDR3 is CASRAEGGGFGPQHF.

Concerning this clone: The read gets to within 3 residues of the CDR3 end, and the germline J gene fills in the rest. The chain recombines TRBV7-2 with TRBJ2-3; D unclear. The length of the CDR3 is 15 residues. Germline CDR1 and CDR2: SGHTA and FQGNSA. V was cut by 2 bases and J by 2 bases, with 11 bases left in between. The CDR3 spells CASSLPLAATDTQYF. Partial CDR3 DNA: TGTGCCAGCAGCTTACCCCTCGCGGCCACAGATACG.